Below, 15 T cell receptor beta chains from the same sample are listed, as sequenced in a study of T cells in Graves' hyperthyroidism and ophthalmopathy. What was amplified from RNA transcripts were TCR beta CDR3 regions. RT-PCR in the first round (using the HTBI primer set) targeted the TCR CDR3. TCRdb processed the multiplex PCR reads anew with MiXCR; each CDR3 protein has one entry. This repertoire shows around 250,000 distinct CDR3 sequences, less than 15% found once; its top ten account for approximately 12%. Input material: blood. The receptors come from a woman in her thirties or forties with Graves' hyperthyroidism that later progressed to Graves' ophthalmopathy.

This clonotype was counted at least ten times. This rearrangement joins TRBV14 to TRBJ2-1; a weak D match, TRBD1 (5 bases). CDR1 and CDR2 (germline): SGHDN, FVKESK. This CDR3 spans 12 amino acids. V was pared by 1 base and J by 11 bases, with 9 bases between. This chain's CDR3 is CASSQVGPKQFF. CDR3 nucleotides: TGTGCCAGCAGCCAAGTGGGGCCGAAGCAGTTCTTC. Full variable domain (missing parts from reference TRBV14 and TRBJ2-1): EAGVTQFPSHSVIEKGQTVTLRCDPISGHDNLYWYRRVMGKEIKFLLHFVKESKQDESGMPNNRFLAERTGGTYSTLKVQPAELEDSGVYFCASSQVGPKQFFGPGTRLTVL.

The chain has TRBV6-1 and TRBJ2-1; TRBD2 matches at 7 bases. The CDR3 runs to 15 residues. The junction had 7 bases not matched to a gene; V was cut back by 6 bases and J by 2 bases. CDR1 and CDR2 from the germline V gene are MNHNS and SASEGT. The CDR3 loop is CASRPLASAYNEQFF. CDR3 nucleotide sequence: TGTGCCAGCAGGCCACTAGCGAGCGCCTACAATGAGCAGTTCTTC.

This clonotype was seen once. The genes are TRBV12-3 or TRBV12-4 and TRBJ1-2; D remains ambiguous. The CDR3 spans 13 residues. Trimming cost V 7 bases and J 8 bases, with 17 bases left between them. The CDR3 protein is CASTPFLLEGYTF. As DNA, the CDR3 is TGTGCCAGCACCCCGTTCCTCCTGGAGGGCTACACCTTC.

The table lists this clonotype with many counts. V usage is TRBV4-2 and J usage is TRBJ2-3; D not certain. The germline gives CDR1 LGHNA, CDR2 YNFKEQ. Between the trimmed V and J ends, which lost 0 bases and 2 bases, there was a span of 12 bases. The CDR3 length is 16 residues. The DNA for the CDR3 is TGTGCCAGCAGCCAAGATACCCGGACCTTCACAGATACGCAGTATTTT. It translates to CASSQDTRTFTDTQYF.

The chain has TRBV5-1 and TRBJ2-4, with D possibly being TRBD1 or TRBD2 (5 bases each). The length of the CDR3 is 15 residues. Germline lookup yields CDR1 SGHRS and CDR2 YFSETQ. V was cut by 1 base and J by 4 bases, with 12 bases left in between. The CDR3: CASSLTSGPKNIQYF. The CDR3 DNA is TGCGCCAGCAGCTTGACGTCGGGGCCAAAAAACATTCAGTACTTC.

At least ten counts were recorded for this clonotype. The junction and the germline gene differ at one end; a read error may be behind it. The chain links TRBV10-1 to TRBJ1-1; unclear D gene. The V gene's germline CDR1 is WNHNN and CDR2 SYGVQD (reference sequence). There are 13 residues in the CDR3. DNA for the CDR3: TGCGCCAGCAGTGAGTCAAGGAACCCTGAAGCTTTCTTT. Its protein is CASSESRNPEAFF.

The V call is TRBV19, the J call TRBJ2-5; D may match TRBD1 or TRBD2 (6 bases each). The CDR3 is 16 amino acids. V was clipped by 4 bases and J by 7 bases, with 22 bases between them. The germline gives CDR1 LNHDA, CDR2 SQIVND (reference sequence). CDR3 amino acids: CASSTSGDSLGATQYF. In DNA, the CDR3 is TGTGCCAGTAGTACTTCAGGGGACTCCCTGGGGGCGACCCAGTACTTC.

This clonotype was counted ten times or more. The V call is TRBV28, the J call TRBJ1-5, with D tentatively TRBD1 (5 bases). The CDR3 runs to 14 residues. The V end lost 8 bases, the J end lost 4 bases, and 15 bases lay between the germline ends. The germline CDR1 and CDR2 sequences are MDHEN and SYDVKM. The CDR3 nucleotides are TGTGCCAGCTTCCCCCGGGGGACGAATCAGCCCCAGCATTTT. It codes for CASFPRGTNQPQHF.

J is TRBJ2-7 and V is TRBV11-2, with TRBD1 identical over 7 bases. V shed 7 bases, J shed 1 base, and the junction held 10 bases outside the gene matches. CDR1 is SGHAT and CDR2 is FQNNGV in the germline V gene. CDR3 size: 15 residues. CDR3 bases: TGTGCCAGCACTCTGACAGGGCAAATGTCCTACGAGCAGTACTTC. Translation: CASTLTGQMSYEQYF.

This clonotype was counted at least ten times. The V gene is TRBV27, the J gene TRBJ2-7; 11 bases agree with TRBD2. Germline V CDR1 and CDR2: MNHEY, SMNVEV (reference sequence). Trimming cost V 5 bases and J 1 base; bases outside gene matches: 4. This CDR3 is 15 amino acids long. CDR3 DNA: TGTGCCAGCAGTCCCAGACTAGCGGGGTCCTACGAGCAGTACTTC. It codes for CASSPRLAGSYEQYF.

This clonotype has ten or more counts. The rearrangement uses TRBV9 and TRBJ1-1; maybe TRBD1 (5 bases). The germline V and J ends were trimmed by 8 bases and 1 base, with 15 bases remaining between them. Germline V gives CDR1 SGDLS, CDR2 YYNGEE. The CDR3 is 14 residues long. The CDR3 nucleotides read TGTGCCAGTCGAGGGGAGGGAAGGAACACTGAAGCTTTCTTT. Translated, it gives CASRGEGRNTEAFF.

This clonotype occurred many times. The gene calls are TRBV11-2 and TRBJ2-2; no reliable D call. With 1 base removed from V and 0 bases from J, the gap between germline ends came to 3 bases. Germline V CDR1 and CDR2: SGHAT, FQNNGV. The CDR3 is made up of 14 amino acids. The CDR3 spells CASSLAANTGELFF. The CDR3 DNA sequence: TGTGCCAGCAGCTTAGCGGCGAACACCGGGGAGCTGTTTTTT.

This clonotype was counted at least ten times. This chain links TRBV27 with TRBJ2-7; no reliable D call. The CDR3 is made up of 13 amino acids. Germline values: CDR1 MNHEY, CDR2 SMNVEV (reference sequence). The V end lost 7 bases, the J end lost 4 bases, and 14 bases lay between the germline ends. The CDR3 loop reads CASMSVLRYEQYF. The CDR3 DNA is TGTGCCAGCATGTCCGTCCTCAGGTACGAGCAGTACTTC.

The CDR3 DNA reads TGTGCCAGCAGACCGGGTTTGGGCACCGGGGAGCTGTTTTTT. It is translated as CASRPGLGTGELFF. V is TRBV5-6 and J is TRBJ2-2; D ambiguous. CDR3 length: 14 residues. From germline, CDR1 is SGHDT and CDR2 YYEEEE. V was trimmed by 5 bases and J by 4 bases, leaving 12 bases between them.

A word on this clonotype: One base away lies a much larger clone, so this may be a sequencing read error. This chain links TRBV5-1 with TRBJ2-5, with 11 nucleotides matching TRBD1. This CDR3 has 14 residues. The germline V gene has CDR1 SGHRS and CDR2 YFSETQ. Germline trimming cut 3 bases from V and 4 bases from J; bases unmatched to any gene: 2. For the CDR3, the DNA is TGCGCCAGCAGCTGGGGGACAGGGGGAGAGACCCAGTACTTC. It yields the protein CASSWGTGGETQYF.